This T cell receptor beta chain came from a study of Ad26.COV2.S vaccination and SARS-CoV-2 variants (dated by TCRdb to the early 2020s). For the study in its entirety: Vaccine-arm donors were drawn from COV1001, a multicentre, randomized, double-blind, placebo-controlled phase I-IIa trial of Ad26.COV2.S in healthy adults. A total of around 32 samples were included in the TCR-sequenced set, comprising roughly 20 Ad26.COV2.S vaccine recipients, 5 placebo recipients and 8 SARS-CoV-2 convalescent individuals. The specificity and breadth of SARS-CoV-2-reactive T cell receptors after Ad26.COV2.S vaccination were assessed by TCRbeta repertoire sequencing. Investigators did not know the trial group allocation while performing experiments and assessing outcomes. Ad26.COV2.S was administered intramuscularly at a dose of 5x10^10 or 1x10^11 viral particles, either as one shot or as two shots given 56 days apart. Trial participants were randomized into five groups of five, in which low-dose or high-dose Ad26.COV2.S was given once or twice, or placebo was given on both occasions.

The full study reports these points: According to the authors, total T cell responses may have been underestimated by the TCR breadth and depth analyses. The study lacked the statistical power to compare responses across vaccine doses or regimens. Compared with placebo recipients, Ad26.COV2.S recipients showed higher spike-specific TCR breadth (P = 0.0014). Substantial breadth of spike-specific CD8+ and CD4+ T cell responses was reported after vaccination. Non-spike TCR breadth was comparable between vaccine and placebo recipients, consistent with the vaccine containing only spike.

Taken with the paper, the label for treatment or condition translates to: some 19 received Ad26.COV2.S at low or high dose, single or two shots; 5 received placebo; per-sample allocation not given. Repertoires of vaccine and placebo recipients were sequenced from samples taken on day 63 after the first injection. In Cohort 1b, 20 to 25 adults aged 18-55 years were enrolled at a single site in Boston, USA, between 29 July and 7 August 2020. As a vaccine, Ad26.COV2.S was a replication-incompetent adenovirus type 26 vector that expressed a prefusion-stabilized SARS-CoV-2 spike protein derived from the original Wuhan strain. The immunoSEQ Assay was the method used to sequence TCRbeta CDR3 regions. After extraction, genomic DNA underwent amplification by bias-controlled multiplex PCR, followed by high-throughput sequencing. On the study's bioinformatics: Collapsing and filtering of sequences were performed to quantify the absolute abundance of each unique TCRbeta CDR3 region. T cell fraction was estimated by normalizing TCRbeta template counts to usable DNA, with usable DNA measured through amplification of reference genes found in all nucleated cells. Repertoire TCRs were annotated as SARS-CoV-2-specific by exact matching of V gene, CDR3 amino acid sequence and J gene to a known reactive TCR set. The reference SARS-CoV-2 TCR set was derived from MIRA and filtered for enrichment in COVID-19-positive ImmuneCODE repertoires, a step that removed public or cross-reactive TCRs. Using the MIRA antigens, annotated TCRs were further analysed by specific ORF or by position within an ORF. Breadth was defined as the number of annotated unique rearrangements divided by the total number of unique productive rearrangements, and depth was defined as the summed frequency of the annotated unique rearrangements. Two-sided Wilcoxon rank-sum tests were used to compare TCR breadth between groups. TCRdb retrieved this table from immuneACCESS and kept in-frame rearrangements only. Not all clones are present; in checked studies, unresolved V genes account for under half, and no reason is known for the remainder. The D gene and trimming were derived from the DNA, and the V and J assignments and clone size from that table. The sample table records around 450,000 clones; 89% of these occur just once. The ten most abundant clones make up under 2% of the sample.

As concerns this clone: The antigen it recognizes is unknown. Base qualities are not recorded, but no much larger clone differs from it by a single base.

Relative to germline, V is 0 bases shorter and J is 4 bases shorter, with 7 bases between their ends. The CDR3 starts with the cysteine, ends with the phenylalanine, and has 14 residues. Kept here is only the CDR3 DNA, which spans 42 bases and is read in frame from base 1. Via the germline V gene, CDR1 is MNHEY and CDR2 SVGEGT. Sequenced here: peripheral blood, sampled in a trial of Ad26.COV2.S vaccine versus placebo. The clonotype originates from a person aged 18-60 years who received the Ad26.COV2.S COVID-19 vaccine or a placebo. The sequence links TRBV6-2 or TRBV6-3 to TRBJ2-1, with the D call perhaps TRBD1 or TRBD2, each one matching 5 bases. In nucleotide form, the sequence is TGTGCCAGCAGTTACTCATGGGGGTACAATGAGCAGTTCTTC. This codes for CASSYSWGYNEQFF.